This T cell receptor beta chain originates from a study of T cells in Graves' hyperthyroidism and ophthalmopathy. RNA transcripts were the template for amplifying TCR beta CDR3 regions. HTBI primers drove first-round RT-PCR of the TCR CDR3. One entry per CDR3 protein results from TCRdb running MiXCR on the multiplex PCR reads. Among approximately 250,000 distinct CDR3 sequences listed, around 25% were seen once. The CDR3 runs 13 residues. Germline CDR1 DFQATT, CDR2 SNEGSKA (reference sequence). Trimming left V 4 bases short and J 7 bases short, with 14 bases between. Uncontrolled infection, other autoimmune disease, pregnancy or lactation led to exclusion. Thyroid ultrasound and orbital computed tomography, with clinical symptoms and serum thyroxine and TRAb, informed diagnoses.

The clonotype was recovered from a woman aged 40 to 50 with Graves' ophthalmopathy. Sequenced material: blood. This chain uses TRBV20-1 with TRBJ1-5; maybe TRBD1 (5 bases). The CDR3 region has the DNA TGCAGTGCTAAATCCCCAGGGTCCCAGCCCCAGCATTTT. Residues: CSAKSPGSQPQHF.